This entry features one T cell receptor (beta chain) sequence. The germline V gene has CDR1 MNHEY and CDR2 SMNVEV (reference sequence). Trimming took 5 bases from V and 5 from J; bases not matched to a gene: 11. This CDR3 spans 15 amino acids. The entry originates in a study of radiotherapy plus CTLA-4 blockade in lung cancer. It was focal radiation plus CTLA-4 blockade with ipilimumab that patients with chemo-refractory metastatic non-small-cell lung cancer received. The method was immunoSEQ multiplex PCR; TCRdb's version includes in-frame clones alone and lacks a portion of them. This repertoire shows about 98,000 clones, 75% to 90% found once; its top ten account for roughly 3.5%.

The sequenced sample was peripheral blood, obtained from a patient treated with radiotherapy plus ipilimumab. The chain has TRBV27 and TRBJ2-7, with TRBD2 matching 8 bases. This clonotype was obtained from a human donor with non-small cell lung cancer who had a partial response to radiotherapy plus ipilimumab. CDR3 nucleotides: TGTGCCAGCAGTAGGGAGACTAGCGCTATCAACGAGCAGTACTTC. Protein product: CASSRETSAINEQYF.